The following is a T cell receptor (beta chain) sequence with its context. The germline V and J ends were trimmed by 1 base and 4 bases, with 13 bases remaining between them. The CDR3 length is 15 residues. Per germline, CDR1 LNHDA and CDR2 SQIVND (reference sequence). Followed over time, Seattle patients had been enrolled while infection was active. The data were produced by immunoSEQ multiplex PCR, yet TCRdb's version contains in-frame clones alone and is incomplete. Among over 150,000 clones listed, around 86% were seen once. The source of the sample is a study of blood T cell repertoires in COVID-19. As for the study in general: Samples came from the United States, Italy and Spain, spanning acute and convalescent COVID-19. The analysed material was cDNA or gDNA that came from T cells, B-cell-depleted T cells, or PBMCs.

The source is a man aged 60 to 75 with COVID-19, enrolled during active disease. The gene calls are TRBV19 and TRBJ1-2; D perhaps matches TRBD1 (6 bases). The sample consisted of peripheral blood. The CDR3 DNA sequence: TGTGCCAGTAGTATAGTTGTCGACAGGAGCTATGGCTACACCTTC. Its protein is CASSIVVDRSYGYTF.